One and the same sample provided the 32 T cell receptor beta chains below, sequenced in a study of blood T cell repertoires in COVID-19. Repertoires were generated with immunoSEQ multiplex PCR, while TCRdb's copy carries only in-frame clones and drops some. The table lists under 50,000 clones, around nine tenths of them singletons, with roughly 20% in the top ten. Sequencing used peripheral blood. The receptors here all came from a man between 65 and 79 years old with active COVID-19.

The chain uses TRBV7-2 and TRBJ2-2; D not certain. The CDR3 has 15 amino acids. CDR1 is SGHTA, CDR2 FQGNSA, per germline. Deletions cut 2 bases from V and 1 base from J, with 8 bases between. CDR3 region: CASSLTTLNTGELFF. DNA of the CDR3: TGTGCCAGCAGCTTAACAACCCTGAACACCGGGGAGCTGTTTTTT.

There are a few counts of this clone. CDR3 sequence (DNA): TGTGCCAGCAGCGTAGGGGAGAACTATGGCTACACCTTC. Translating gives CASSVGENYGYTF. The V and J genes are TRBV9 and TRBJ1-2; D gene ambiguous. The V gene's germline CDR1 is SGDLS and CDR2 YYNGEE. CDR3 size: 13 residues. Trimming cost V 0 bases and J 2 bases, with 5 bases left between them.

CDR3 coding DNA: TGTGCCAGCAGCAAGACGGGGGCAGGGCGGGAGCAGCCCCAGCATTTT. The encoded protein is CASSKTGAGREQPQHF. The rearrangement uses TRBV6-6 and TRBJ1-5, with D perhaps matching TRBD1 (6 bases). The CDR3 consists of 16 residues. Trimming shortened V by 6 bases and J by 7 bases, and 22 bases separated the two germline ends. In germline, CDR1 is MNHNY, CDR2 SVGAGI (reference sequence).

In DNA form, the CDR3 reads TGTGCCAGCAGCTTGGACTTGAATTCACCCCTCCACTTT. Its protein is CASSLDLNSPLHF. The chain joins TRBV5-4 to TRBJ1-6; D remains unclear. CDR3 length: 13 residues. CDR1 is SGHNT, CDR2 YYREEE, per germline (reference sequence). Trimming took 0 bases from V and 7 from J, leaving 5 bases between them.

The gene calls are TRBV19 and TRBJ1-1, with 7 bases lining up with TRBD1. The V gene end was trimmed by 7 bases and the J gene end by 0 bases; junction bases not matched to a gene: 5. The germline gives CDR1 LNHDA, CDR2 SQIVND (reference sequence). CDR3 length: 14 residues. The CDR3 spells CASTLGQVNTEAFF. The DNA for the CDR3 is TGTGCCAGTACCCTTGGACAGGTGAACACTGAAGCTTTCTTT.

This chain connects TRBV7-8 to TRBJ2-7, with 7 bases matching TRBD2. The CDR3 loop spans 15 amino acids. Germline lookup yields CDR1 SGHVS and CDR2 FQNEAQ. Trimming at V came to 3 bases and at J to 4 bases, leaving 9 bases not matched to a gene. Written as DNA, the CDR3 is TGTGCCAGCAGCTTGGGAGGGGAGGCTAGTTACGAGCAGTACTTC. This encodes CASSLGGEASYEQYF.

J is TRBJ1-6 and V is TRBV9; 7 bases agree with TRBD1. Germline V gives CDR1 SGDLS, CDR2 YYNGEE. J lost 7 bases, V lost 4 bases, and 5 bases had no gene match. The CDR3 extends over 14 amino acids. The CDR3 sequence is CASSRDRVNSPLHF. The CDR3 bases are TGTGCCAGCAGCCGTGACAGGGTGAATTCACCCCTCCACTTT.

The CDR3 sequence is CASKSGTFGEQYF. In nucleotides, the CDR3 is TGTGCCAGCAAATCCGGGACTTTTGGGGAGCAGTACTTC. The chain recombines TRBV6-6 with TRBJ2-7, with D possibly matching TRBD2 (6 bases). V shed 7 bases and J shed 7 bases, with 17 bases lying between them. The germline CDR1 and CDR2 sequences are MNHNY and SVGAGI (reference sequence). The CDR3 has 13 amino acids.

This chain uses TRBV2 with TRBJ2-5; the D gene is possibly TRBD1 (6 bases). Trimming took off 5 bases at V and 9 bases at J, with 13 bases between the two ends. There are 12 residues in the CDR3. In germline, CDR1 is SNHLY, CDR2 FYNNEI. This CDR3 is CASSLVAGAQYF. CDR3 nucleotides: TGTGCCAGCAGTCTAGTGGCAGGGGCCCAGTACTTC.

The chain uses TRBV28 and TRBJ2-2; no firm D call. This CDR3 comprises 13 residues. V was cut by 5 bases and J by 2 bases, with 6 bases left in between. The germline CDR1 and CDR2 sequences are MDHEN and SYDVKM. CDR3 sequence: CASSRTNTGELFF. CDR3 DNA: TGTGCCAGCAGTCGAACAAACACCGGGGAGCTGTTTTTT.

This chain connects TRBV27 to TRBJ2-5; 8 positions agree with TRBD2. Losses at the gene ends were 6 bases for V and 4 bases for J; bases not matched to a gene: 10. CDR3 length: 15 residues. Germline V gene sequence: CDR1 MNHEY, CDR2 SMNVEV (reference sequence). In nucleotides, the CDR3 is TGTGCCAGCAGGTTAGACGGGAGGGGCCGAGAGACCCAGTACTTC. Protein sequence: CASRLDGRGRETQYF.

The chain uses TRBV6-6 and TRBJ1-2; D is possibly TRBD1 (6 bases). Trimming removed 6 bases at V and 1 base at J, with 12 bases between. Germline V gene data show CDR1 as MNHNY and CDR2 as SVGAGI (reference sequence). The CDR3 has 14 amino acids. CDR3 amino acids: CASSLGQFNYGYTF. In DNA form, the CDR3 reads TGTGCCAGCAGCTTAGGACAGTTTAACTATGGCTACACCTTC.

V is TRBV18 and J is TRBJ2-5; TRBD1 matches 7 bases. The germline CDR1 and CDR2 sequences are KGHSH and LQKENI. The CDR3 runs to 13 residues. V shed 3 bases and J 3 bases; nucleotides not matched to a gene: 1. CDR3 amino acids: CASSPDRKETQYF. CDR3 coding DNA: TGTGCCAGCTCACCGGACAGGAAAGAGACCCAGTACTTC.

In DNA form, the CDR3 reads TGTGCCAGCAGTACTCAGGGTCGGAACACCGGGGAGCTGTTTTTT. Protein: CASSTQGRNTGELFF. The chain carries TRBV28 and TRBJ2-2; possible D gene TRBD1, 5 bases. Trimming took 5 bases from V and 1 from J, leaving 11 bases between them. Germline V gene data show CDR1 as MDHEN and CDR2 as SYDVKM. This CDR3 is 15 amino acids long. Using reference TRBV28 and TRBJ2-2 for the parts outside the CDR3, the full variable domain is DVKVTQSSRYLVKRTGEKVFLECVQDMDHENMFWYRQDPGLGLRLIYFSYDVKMKEKGDIPEGYSVSREKKERFSLILESASTNQTSMYLCASSTQGRNTGELFFGEGSRLTVL.

This chain links TRBV6-5 with TRBJ1-5; D is perhaps TRBD1 (5 bases). Germline CDR1 MNHEY, CDR2 SVGAGI. The ends were cut back, 8 bases at V and 5 bases at J, with 19 bases in the middle. CDR3 length: 15 residues. CDR3 DNA sequence: TGTGCCAGCTCTGGTGGAGGGGAAGGTTATCAGCCCCAGCATTTT. Amino acids: CASSGGGEGYQPQHF.

The rearrangement links TRBV27 to TRBJ2-1, with D possibly matching TRBD1 (6 bases). The germline V gene encodes CDR1 MNHEY and CDR2 SMNVEV (reference sequence). The length of the CDR3 is 16 residues. Trimming stripped 0 bases from V and 0 bases from J, with 9 bases between. CDR3 region: CASSLSGQSSYNEQFF. CDR3 sequence (DNA): TGTGCCAGCAGTTTATCCGGACAGAGCTCCTACAATGAGCAGTTCTTC.

The V gene is TRBV18, the J gene TRBJ2-7; D not certain. Germline V lookup: CDR1 KGHSH, CDR2 LQKENI. V lost 3 bases and J lost 9, with 12 bases in between. This CDR3 spans 12 amino acids. DNA of the CDR3: TGTGCCAGCTCACCGATGAGGTTTGTGCAGTACTTC. Translating gives CASSPMRFVQYF.

V gene TRBV7-9 combines with J gene TRBJ2-5; D perhaps matches TRBD1 (6 bases). The CDR3 is 16 residues long. From germline, CDR1 is SEHNR and CDR2 FQNEAQ (reference sequence). V lost 5 bases, J lost 5 bases, and 21 bases lay in between. The CDR3, as DNA: TGTGCCAGCAGCAGGACTCGAGGACAGCTACGGGAGACCCAGTACTTC. Translated, it gives CASSRTRGQLRETQYF.

The rearrangement uses TRBV28 and TRBJ2-3; 11 nucleotides agree with TRBD2. CDR3 size: 15 residues. The V segment lost 6 bases and the J segment 1 base; nucleotides outside the gene matches: 3. Germline loops: CDR1 MDHEN, CDR2 SYDVKM. The chain's CDR3 is CASSILAGGTDTQYF. Written as DNA, the CDR3 is TGTGCCAGCAGCATACTAGCGGGGGGCACAGATACGCAGTATTTT.

CDR3 DNA sequence: TGTGCCAGTAGTCGGACAGGGGGGTACACTGAAGCTTTCTTT. Encoded protein: CASSRTGGYTEAFF. This rearrangement joins TRBV19 to TRBJ1-1, with 10 bases identical to TRBD1. Germline CDR1 is LNHDA and CDR2 is SQIVND (reference sequence). Trimming cost V 5 bases and J 3 bases; bases outside gene matches: 3. The CDR3 length is 14 residues. Variable domain in full (rest from reference TRBV19 and TRBJ1-1): DGGITQSPKYLFRKEGQNVTLSCEQNLNHDAMYWYRQDPGQGLRLIYYSQIVNDFQKGDIAEGYSVSREKKESFPLTVTSAQKNPTAFYLCASSRTGGYTEAFFGQGTRLTVV.

V usage is TRBV5-6 and J usage is TRBJ1-2, with D unresolved. The length of the CDR3 is 14 residues. Deletions cut 4 bases from V and 4 bases from J, with 14 bases between. Germline loops: CDR1 SGHDT, CDR2 YYEEEE. This CDR3 reads CASSPQSTSYGYTF. The CDR3 DNA reads TGTGCCAGCAGCCCACAGTCCACATCCTATGGCTACACCTTC.

This chain connects TRBV5-1 to TRBJ1-4, with D maybe TRBD1 (6 bases). The CDR3 length is 15 residues. V dropped 0 bases and J dropped 7 bases, with 13 bases sitting between them. Looked up from germline, CDR1 is SGHRS and CDR2 is YFSETQ. The CDR3 spells CASSLARGNSEKLFF. The CDR3 region has the DNA TGCGCCAGCAGCTTGGCGAGGGGGAATAGTGAAAAACTGTTTTTT.

The J gene is TRBJ2-3, the V gene TRBV29-1, with 9 bases fitting TRBD1. The CDR3 has 13 amino acids. Germline V gene sequence: CDR1 SQVTM, CDR2 ANQGSEA. With 7 bases clipped from V and 1 base from J, the junction kept 3 bases outside the gene matches. CDR3 DNA sequence: TGCAGCGCCCGGACAGGGGGCACAGATACGCAGTATTTT. This codes for CSARTGGTDTQYF.

This chain joins TRBV5-1 and TRBJ2-5; 12 nucleotides align to TRBD2. CDR3 length: 16 residues. V lost 3 bases, J lost 6 bases, and 9 bases stayed unmatched. The V gene's germline CDR1 is SGHRS and CDR2 YFSETQ. The CDR3: CASSSRLAGVTKTQYF. DNA for the CDR3: TGCGCCAGCAGCTCCAGACTAGCGGGAGTCACGAAGACCCAGTACTTC.

The gene calls are TRBV28 and TRBJ2-1; 10 bases align to TRBD2. CDR1 MDHEN and CDR2 SYDVKM come from the germline V gene. This CDR3 comprises 14 residues. V lost 8 bases and J lost 4; bases outside the gene matches: 5. Here the CDR3 reads CASAVAGGYNEQFF. The DNA for the CDR3 is TGTGCCAGCGCAGTAGCGGGGGGTTACAATGAGCAGTTCTTC.

This chain links TRBV7-3 with TRBJ2-2; the D gene is possibly TRBD2 (5 bases). This CDR3 has 17 residues. CDR1 and CDR2 from the germline V gene are SGHTA and FQGTGA. Trimming stripped 2 bases from V and 0 bases from J, with 13 bases between. The CDR3 DNA sequence: TGTGCCAGCAGCTTACAGCCGCGGGCCACGAACACCGGGGAGCTGTTTTTT. Translating gives CASSLQPRATNTGELFF.

The chain employs TRBV18 and TRBJ2-5; TRBD2 matches at 7 bases. This CDR3 is 16 amino acids long. The V segment lost 3 bases and the J segment 5 bases; nucleotides outside the gene matches: 12. The V gene's germline CDR1 is KGHSH and CDR2 LQKENI. The CDR3 DNA reads as TGTGCCAGCTCACCCACCCCCGGAGCGGGGCTGGAGACCCAGTACTTC. Its translation is CASSPTPGAGLETQYF.

The rearrangement links TRBV7-2 to TRBJ1-4, with 10 positions matching TRBD1. Germline V gives CDR1 SGHTA, CDR2 FQGNSA. This CDR3 contains 17 residues. Trimming at V came to 0 bases and at J to 5 bases, leaving 6 bases not matched to a gene. The DNA of the CDR3 is TGTGCCAGCAGCTTAGCAGGACAGGGGGTGGGGAATGAAAAACTGTTTTTT. It yields the protein CASSLAGQGVGNEKLFF.

The chain uses TRBV7-8 and TRBJ2-5; D not resolved. In germline, CDR1 is SGHVS, CDR2 FQNEAQ. V was trimmed by 0 bases and J by 1 base, leaving 9 bases between them. The CDR3 has 15 amino acids. CDR3 protein: CASSLAVTPQETQYF. In DNA form, the CDR3 reads TGTGCCAGCAGCTTAGCGGTGACACCCCAAGAGACCCAGTACTTC.

This chain connects TRBV7-9 to TRBJ2-5, with a tentative D call TRBD2 (6 bases). With 3 bases removed from V and 2 bases from J, the gap between germline ends came to 16 bases. Germline V gene lookup returns CDR1 SEHNR and CDR2 FQNEAQ (reference sequence). The CDR3 has 16 amino acids. The CDR3 DNA reads as TGTGCCAGCAGCTTGGGACTGGGGACGGGGCAAGAGACCCAGTACTTC. This sequence encodes CASSLGLGTGQETQYF.

This clone appeared a single time. The J gene is TRBJ2-2, the V gene TRBV19; weak D call: TRBD2 (6 bases). The CDR3 has 15 residues. The germline gives CDR1 LNHDA, CDR2 SQIVND (reference sequence). V was clipped by 6 bases and J by 3 bases, with 14 bases between them. CDR3 DNA sequence: TGTGCCAGTAGAACCCTCTGGGGGGACACCGGGGAGCTGTTTTTT. As protein: CASRTLWGDTGELFF.

The chain joins TRBV19 to TRBJ1-2; 12 bases agree with TRBD1. Per germline, CDR1 LNHDA and CDR2 SQIVND (reference sequence). The CDR3 is 15 residues long. V dropped 10 bases and J dropped 8; count of bases not matched to a gene: 14. CDR3 DNA: TGTGCCACCACCGACCCGGGACAGGGGGCAAAGGGCTACACCTTC. Its protein is CATTDPGQGAKGYTF.